The T cell receptor beta chain under discussion was sequenced for a study of T cells after yellow fever vaccination. The CDR3 sequence is 14 residues long. The V and J ends lost 4 bases and 7 bases respectively, with 14 bases between them. MiXCR was run by TCRdb on the 5' RACE reads, yielding one entry per CDR3 protein. The table includes 450,000 to 650,000 distinct CDR3 sequences, around a fifth detected once. Ten or more counts support this clonotype. Antigen unknown. Overall study findings and caveats: Most primary-vaccination clones recurred post-booster (about 96% CD4, about 87% CD8).

This chain connects TRBV12-3 or TRBV12-4 to TRBJ2-1; D might be TRBD1 (5 bases). The sample was PBMCs, taken 21 days after the first yellow fever vaccination. The clonotype comes from a man aged 18 to 35 who received the YFV17D yellow fever vaccine. The CDR3, as DNA: TGTGCCAGCAGTTCAGGGAAGGGTCGGAATGAGCAGTTCTTC. Its protein is CASSSGKGRNEQFF.